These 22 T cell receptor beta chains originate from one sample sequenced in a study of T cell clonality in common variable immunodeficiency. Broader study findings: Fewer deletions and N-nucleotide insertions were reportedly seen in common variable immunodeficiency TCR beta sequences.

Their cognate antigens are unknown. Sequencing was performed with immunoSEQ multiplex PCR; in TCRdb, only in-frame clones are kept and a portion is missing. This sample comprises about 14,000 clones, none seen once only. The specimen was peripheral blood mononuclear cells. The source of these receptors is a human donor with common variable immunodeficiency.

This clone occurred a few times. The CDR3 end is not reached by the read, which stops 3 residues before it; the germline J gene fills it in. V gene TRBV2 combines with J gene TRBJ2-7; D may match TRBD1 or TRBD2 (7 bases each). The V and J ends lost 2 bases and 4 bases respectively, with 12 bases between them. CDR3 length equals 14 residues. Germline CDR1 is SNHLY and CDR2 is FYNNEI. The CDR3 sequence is CASSEWEGAYEQYF. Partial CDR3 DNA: TGTGCCAGCAGTGAATGGGAGGGGGCTTACGAG.

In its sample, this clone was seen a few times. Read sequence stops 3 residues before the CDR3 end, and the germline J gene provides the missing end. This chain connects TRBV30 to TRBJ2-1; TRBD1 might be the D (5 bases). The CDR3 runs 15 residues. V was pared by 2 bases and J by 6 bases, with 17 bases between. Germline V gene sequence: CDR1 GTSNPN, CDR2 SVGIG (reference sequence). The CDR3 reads CAWSRWQGGGNEQFF. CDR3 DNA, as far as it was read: TGTGCCTGGAGTAGGTGGCAGGGCGGCGGCAATGAG.

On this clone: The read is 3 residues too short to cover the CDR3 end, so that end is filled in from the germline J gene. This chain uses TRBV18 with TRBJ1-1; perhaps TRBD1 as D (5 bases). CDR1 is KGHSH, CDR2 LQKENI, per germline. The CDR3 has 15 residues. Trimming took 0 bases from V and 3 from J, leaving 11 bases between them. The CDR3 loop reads CASSPPNRFYTEAFF. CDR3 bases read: TGTGCCAGCTCACCACCTAACAGGTTCTACACTGAA. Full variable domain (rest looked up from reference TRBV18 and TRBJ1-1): NAGVMQNPRHLVRRRGQEARLRCSPMKGHSHVYWYRQLPEEGLKFMVYLQKENIIDESGMPKERFSAEFPKEGPSILRIQQVVRGDSAAYFCASSPPNRFYTEAFFGQGTRLTVV.

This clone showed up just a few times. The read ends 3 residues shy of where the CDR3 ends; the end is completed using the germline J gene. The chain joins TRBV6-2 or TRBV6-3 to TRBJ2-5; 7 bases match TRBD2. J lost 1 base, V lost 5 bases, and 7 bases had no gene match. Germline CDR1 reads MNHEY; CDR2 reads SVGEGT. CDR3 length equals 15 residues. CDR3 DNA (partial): TGTGCCAGCAGTGCCCAGCGGGGCGCCCAAGAGACC. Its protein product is CASSAQRGAQET. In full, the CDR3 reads CASSAQRGAQETQYF.

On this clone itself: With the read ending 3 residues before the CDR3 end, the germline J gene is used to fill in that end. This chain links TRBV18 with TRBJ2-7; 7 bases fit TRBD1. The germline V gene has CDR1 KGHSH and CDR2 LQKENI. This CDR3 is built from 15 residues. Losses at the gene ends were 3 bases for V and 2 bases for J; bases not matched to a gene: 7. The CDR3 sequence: CASSPPDRAPYEQYF. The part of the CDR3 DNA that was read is TGTGCCAGCTCACCTCCTGACAGGGCGCCCTACGAG.

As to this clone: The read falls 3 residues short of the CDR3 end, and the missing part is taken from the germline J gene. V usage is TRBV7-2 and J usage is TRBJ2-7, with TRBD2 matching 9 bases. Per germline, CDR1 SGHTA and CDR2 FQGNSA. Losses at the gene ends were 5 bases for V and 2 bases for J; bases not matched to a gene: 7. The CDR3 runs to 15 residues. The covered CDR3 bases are TGTGCCAGCAGCCCCCGAGCGGGGGGTACCTACGAG. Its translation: CASSPRAGGTYE. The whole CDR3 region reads CASSPRAGGTYEQYF.

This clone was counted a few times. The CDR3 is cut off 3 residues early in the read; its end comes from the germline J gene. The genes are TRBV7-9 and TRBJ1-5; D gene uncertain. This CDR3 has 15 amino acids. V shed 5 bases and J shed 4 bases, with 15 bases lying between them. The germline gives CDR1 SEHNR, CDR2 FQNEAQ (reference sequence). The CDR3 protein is CASSASGFGNQPQHF. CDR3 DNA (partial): TGTGCCAGCAGCGCCTCGGGGTTTGGGAATCAGCCC.

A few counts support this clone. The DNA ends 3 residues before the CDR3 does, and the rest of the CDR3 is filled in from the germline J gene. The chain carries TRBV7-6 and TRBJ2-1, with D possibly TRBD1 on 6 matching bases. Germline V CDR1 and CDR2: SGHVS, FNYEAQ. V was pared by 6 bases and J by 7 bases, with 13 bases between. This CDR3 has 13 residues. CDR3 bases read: TGTGCCAGCAGGTCCCCAGGGGTAAATGAG. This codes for CASRSPGVNE. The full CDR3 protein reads CASRSPGVNEQFF.

CDR3 amino acids: CASSPQGQQETQYF. The CDR3 DNA, read in part, is TGTGCCAGCTCACCACAGGGACAACAAGAGACC. This chain links TRBV18 with TRBJ2-5; tentative D call: TRBD1 (6 bases). The CDR3 extends 3 residues past the end of the read, so its final part is completed from the germline J gene. Trimming removed 1 base from V and 2 bases from J, with 8 bases in between. In germline, CDR1 is KGHSH, CDR2 LQKENI. This CDR3 is built from 14 residues.

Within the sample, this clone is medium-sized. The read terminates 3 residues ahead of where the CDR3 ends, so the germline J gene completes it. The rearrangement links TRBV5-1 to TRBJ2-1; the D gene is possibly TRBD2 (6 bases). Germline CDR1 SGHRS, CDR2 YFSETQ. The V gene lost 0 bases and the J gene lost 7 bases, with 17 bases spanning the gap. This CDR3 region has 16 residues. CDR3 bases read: TGCGCCAGCAGCTTGGAGGCCAGCGGGCTTGTTAATGAG. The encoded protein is CASSLEASGLVNE. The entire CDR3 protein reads CASSLEASGLVNEQFF. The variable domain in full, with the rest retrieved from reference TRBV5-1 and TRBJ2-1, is KAGVTQTPRYLIKTRGQQVTLSCSPISGHRSVSWYQQTPGQGLQFLFEYFSETQRNKGNFPGRFSGRQFSNSRSEMNVSTLELGDSALYLCASSLEASGLVNEQFFGPGTRLTVL.

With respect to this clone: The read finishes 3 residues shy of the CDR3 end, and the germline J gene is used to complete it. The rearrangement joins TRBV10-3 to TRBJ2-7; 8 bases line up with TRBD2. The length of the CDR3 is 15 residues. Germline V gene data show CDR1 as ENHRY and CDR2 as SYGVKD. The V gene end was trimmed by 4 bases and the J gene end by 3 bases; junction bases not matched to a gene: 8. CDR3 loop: CAISGSSGGLYEQYF. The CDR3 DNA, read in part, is TGTGCCATCAGTGGTTCGAGCGGGGGACTCTACGAG.

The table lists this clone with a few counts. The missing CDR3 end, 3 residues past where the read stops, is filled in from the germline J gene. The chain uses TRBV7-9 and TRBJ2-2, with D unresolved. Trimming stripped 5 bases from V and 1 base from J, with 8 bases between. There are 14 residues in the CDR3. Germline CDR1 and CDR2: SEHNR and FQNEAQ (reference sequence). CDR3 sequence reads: CASSPTGNTGELFF. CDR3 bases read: TGTGCCAGCAGCCCGACTGGGAACACCGGGGAG.

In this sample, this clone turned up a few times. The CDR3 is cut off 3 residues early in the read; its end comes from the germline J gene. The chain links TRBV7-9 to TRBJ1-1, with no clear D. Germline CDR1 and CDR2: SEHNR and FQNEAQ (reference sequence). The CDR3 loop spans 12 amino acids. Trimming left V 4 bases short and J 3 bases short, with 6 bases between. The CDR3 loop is CASSSYYTEAFF. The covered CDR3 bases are TGTGCCAGCAGCTCCTATTACACTGAA. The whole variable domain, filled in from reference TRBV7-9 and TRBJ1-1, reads DTGVSQNPRHKITKRGQNVTFRCDPISEHNRLYWYRQTLGQGPEFLTYFQNEAQLEKSRLLSDRFSAERPKGSFSTLEIQRTEQGDSAMYLCASSSYYTEAFFGQGTRLTVV.

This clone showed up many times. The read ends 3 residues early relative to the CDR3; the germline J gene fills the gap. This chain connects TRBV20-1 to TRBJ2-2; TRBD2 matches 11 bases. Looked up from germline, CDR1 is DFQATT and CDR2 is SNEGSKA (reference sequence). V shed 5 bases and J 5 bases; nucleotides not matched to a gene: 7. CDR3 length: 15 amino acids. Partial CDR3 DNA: TGCAGTGCTCCTTTAGCGGGGGGGGCTACCGGGGAG. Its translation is CSAPLAGGATGE. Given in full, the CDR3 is CSAPLAGGATGELFF.

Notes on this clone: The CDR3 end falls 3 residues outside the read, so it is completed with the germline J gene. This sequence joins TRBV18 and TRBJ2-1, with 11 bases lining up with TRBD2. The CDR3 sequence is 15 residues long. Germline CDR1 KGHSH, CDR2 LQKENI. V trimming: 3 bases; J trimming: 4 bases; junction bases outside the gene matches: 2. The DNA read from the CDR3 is TGTGCCAGCTCACCCGGGACTAGCGGATACAATGAG. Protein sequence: CASSPGTSGYNE. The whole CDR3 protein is CASSPGTSGYNEQFF.

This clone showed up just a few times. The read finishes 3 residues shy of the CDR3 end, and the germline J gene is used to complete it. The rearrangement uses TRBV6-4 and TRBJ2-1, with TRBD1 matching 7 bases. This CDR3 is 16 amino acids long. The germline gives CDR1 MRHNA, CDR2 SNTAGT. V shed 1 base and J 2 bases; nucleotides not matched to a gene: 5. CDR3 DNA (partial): TGTGCCAGCAGTGACTTTCCCGACAGGGCCTACAATGAG. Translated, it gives CASSDFPDRAYNE. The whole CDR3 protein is CASSDFPDRAYNEQFF.

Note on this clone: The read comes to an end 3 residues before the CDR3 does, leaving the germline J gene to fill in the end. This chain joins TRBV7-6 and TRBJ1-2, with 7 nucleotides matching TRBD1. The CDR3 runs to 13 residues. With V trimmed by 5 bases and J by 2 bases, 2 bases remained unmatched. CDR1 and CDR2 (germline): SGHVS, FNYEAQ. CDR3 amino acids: CASSRGQNYGYTF. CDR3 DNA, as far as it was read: TGTGCCAGCAGCCGGGGACAGAACTATGGC.

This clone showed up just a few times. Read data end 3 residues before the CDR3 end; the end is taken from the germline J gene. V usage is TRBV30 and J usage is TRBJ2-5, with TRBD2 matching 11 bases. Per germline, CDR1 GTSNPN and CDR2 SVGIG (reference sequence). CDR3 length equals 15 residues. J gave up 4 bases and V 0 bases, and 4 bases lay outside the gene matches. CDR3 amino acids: CAWSVGSGGAETQYF. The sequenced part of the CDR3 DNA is TGTGCCTGGAGTGTCGGTAGCGGGGGGGCAGAGACC.

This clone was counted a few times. CDR3 amino acids: CASSLGTSSYNEQFF. The DNA read from the CDR3 is TGTGCCAGCAGCTTAGGGACAAGCTCCTACAATGAG. The rearrangement uses TRBV7-2 and TRBJ2-1; possibly TRBD1 for D (5 bases). The read ends 3 residues shy of where the CDR3 ends; the end is completed using the germline J gene. This CDR3 is 15 amino acids long. Per germline, CDR1 SGHTA and CDR2 FQGNSA. Trimming removed 1 base from V and 0 bases from J, with 7 bases in between.

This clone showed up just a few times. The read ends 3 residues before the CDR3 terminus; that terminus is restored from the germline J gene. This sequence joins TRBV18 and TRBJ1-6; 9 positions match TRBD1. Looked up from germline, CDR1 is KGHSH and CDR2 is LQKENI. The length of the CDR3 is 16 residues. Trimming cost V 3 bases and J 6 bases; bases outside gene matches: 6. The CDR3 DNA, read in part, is TGTGCCAGCTCACCCTTTCCGGACAGGGGTAATTCACCC. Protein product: CASSPFPDRGNSP. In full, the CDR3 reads CASSPFPDRGNSPLHF.

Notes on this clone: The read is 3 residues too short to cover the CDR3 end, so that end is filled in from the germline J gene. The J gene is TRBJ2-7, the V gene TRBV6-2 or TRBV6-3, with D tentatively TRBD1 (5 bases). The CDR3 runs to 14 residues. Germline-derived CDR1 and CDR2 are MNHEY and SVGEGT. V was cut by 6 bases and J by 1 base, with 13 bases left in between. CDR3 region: CASRYTGLSYEQYF. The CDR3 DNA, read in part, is TGTGCCAGCAGATACACAGGATTATCCTACGAG.

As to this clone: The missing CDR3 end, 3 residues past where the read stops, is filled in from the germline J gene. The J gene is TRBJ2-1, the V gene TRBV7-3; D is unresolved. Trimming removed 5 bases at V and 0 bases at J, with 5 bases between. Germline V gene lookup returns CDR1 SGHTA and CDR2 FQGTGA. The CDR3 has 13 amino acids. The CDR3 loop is CASSTASYNEQFF. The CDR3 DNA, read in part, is TGTGCCAGCAGCACAGCCTCCTACAATGAG.